This is a list of T cell receptor beta chains from one sample in a study of T-cell memory formation after mild COVID-19. From the 5' RACE reads, TCRdb called clonotypes with MiXCR, one entry per CDR3 protein. This sample yields about 270,000 distinct CDR3 sequences, of which approximately 15% are seen a single time; around a fifth belongs to the top ten. The sequencing input was PBMCs or a T cell subset sorted from them (not recorded which). The receptors stem from a young man who had mild COVID-19 (a few samples of this study predate the infection). Cell type and time point are not known. The CDR3 runs from the conserved cysteine through the conserved F or W. A D gene is named only where the DNA matches it firmly. Size is omitted from some rows. Given values are once, few, many or a class for expanded clones.

d_call,j_call,cdr3_length,v_call,clone_size,cdr3_nt,cdr3_aa
NA,TRBJ2-2,15,TRBV7-2,few,TGTGCCAGCAGCTTAGCGGGCGGAAGCACCGGGGAGCTGTTTTTT,CASSLAGGSTGELFF
TRBD1,TRBJ1-5,18,TRBV6-4,few,TGTGCCAGCAGTCCCTTTGGAGGGGGCGAATGTAGCAATCAGCCCCAGCATTTT,CASSPFGGGECSNQPQHF
NA,TRBJ2-6,16,TRBV29-1,few,TGCAGCGTTCGATGGGGGGCGCGAGCTGGGGCCAACGTCCTGACTTTC,CSVRWGARAGANVLTF
TRBD2,TRBJ2-5,15,TRBV18,NA,TGTGCCAGCTCTTCGCGACTAGCGGAACAAGAGACCCAGTACTTC,CASSSRLAEQETQYF
NA,TRBJ1-3,13,TRBV6-6,few,TGTGCCAGCAGTTATAAGTCGGGAAACACCATATATTTT,CASSYKSGNTIYF
NA,TRBJ1-2,15,TRBV12-3/TRBV12-4,few,TGTGCCAGCAGCGATTTATCAGGTGGTGATGGGGGCTACACCTTC,CASSDLSGGDGGYTF
NA,TRBJ2-1,15,TRBV10-3,NA,TGTGCCATCAGTGACCCCCGAATAACCTACAATGAGCAGTTCTTC,CAISDPRITYNEQFF
TRBD1,TRBJ1-4,15,TRBV10-3,NA,TGTGCCATCAGCGAATCGACAGGGGCAGCTGAAAAACTGTTTTTT,CAISESTGAAEKLFF
NA,TRBJ1-2,13,TRBV20-1,NA,TGCAGTGGCCGACATCCCACAACCTATGGCTACACCTTC,CSGRHPTTYGYTF
NA,TRBJ2-5,14,TRBV7-6,many,TGTGCCAGCAGCAGACCGGGGACCCGAGAGACCCAGTACTTC,CASSRPGTRETQYF
NA,TRBJ1-2,15,TRBV12-3/TRBV12-4,NA,TGTGCCAGCAGTTTAGCGCCGGGAGGAGAGGCTGGCTACACCTTC,CASSLAPGGEAGYTF
NA,TRBJ2-4,13,TRBV5-1,NA,TGCGCCAGCAGTGACTTAGCCAAAAACATTCAGTACTTC,CASSDLAKNIQYF
NA,TRBJ1-5,13,TRBV7-2,NA,TGTGCCAGCAGCTGGGCCGTAGATCAGCCCCAGCATTTT,CASSWAVDQPQHF
NA,TRBJ1-2,13,TRBV7-9,few,TGTGCCAGCAGCCTCAGGGACCTCTATGGCTACACCTTC,CASSLRDLYGYTF
NA,TRBJ2-1,13,TRBV29-1,NA,TGCAGCGGAGGTGGAGGGGACCGTGGTGAGCAGTTCTTC,CSGGGGDRGEQFF
NA,TRBJ2-5,13,TRBV2,few,TGTGCCAGCAGTGAAATACCCCAAGAGACCCAGTACTTC,CASSEIPQETQYF
NA,TRBJ2-3,13,TRBV29-1,few,TGCAGCGTTGAATATAATGCGGCGACCACGCAGTATTTT,CSVEYNAATTQYF
TRBD1,TRBJ2-5,16,TRBV7-2,few,TGTGCCAGCAGCTTAGAGAGGGGCACAGGGGGAGAGACCCAGTACTTC,CASSLERGTGGETQYF
NA,TRBJ2-5,13,TRBV5-1,few,TGCGCCAGCAGCAGGATGTACCAAGAGACCCAGTACTTC,CASSRMYQETQYF
NA,TRBJ1-2,14,TRBV7-8,few,TGTGCCAGCAGCTCGGACAGTTGGAACTATGGCTACACCTTC,CASSSDSWNYGYTF
NA,TRBJ2-6,16,TRBV20-1,NA,TGCAGTGCTAGAGATCGGCGGGGCTCTGGGGCCAACGTCCTGACTTTC,CSARDRRGSGANVLTF
NA,TRBJ2-4,13,TRBV9,NA,TGTGCCAGCAGCGTAACGGGGTCAGGCATTCAGTACTTC,CASSVTGSGIQYF
NA,TRBJ1-1,13,TRBV12-5,NA,TGTGCTAGTGCCGTCCCCCGGGGCTCTGAAGCTTTCTTT,CASAVPRGSEAFF
NA,TRBJ2-3,14,TRBV20-1,NA,TGCAGTGCCGATCAAGAGACACCCACAGATACGCAGTATTTT,CSADQETPTDTQYF
NA,TRBJ1-1,14,TRBV4-1,many,TGCGCCAGCAGGAGCCTCACACGCAACACTGAAGCTTTCTTT,CASRSLTRNTEAFF
TRBD2,TRBJ2-1,15,TRBV4-1,few,TGCGCCAGCAGCCGACAAGCGGGGGGGCGGGATGAGCAGTTCTTC,CASSRQAGGRDEQFF
NA,TRBJ2-4,13,TRBV12-3/TRBV12-4,NA,TGTGCCAGCAGTTTCGGGGCGGCGGGCATTCAGTACTTC,CASSFGAAGIQYF
TRBD1,TRBJ2-5,14,TRBV5-1,many,TGCGCCAGCAGCGCGGGGACAGGGGCAGAGACCCAGTACTTC,CASSAGTGAETQYF
NA,TRBJ2-3,12,TRBV12-3/TRBV12-4,few,TGTGCCAGCAGTCCAGCCGGTTATACGCAGTATTTT,CASSPAGYTQYF
NA,TRBJ2-1,14,TRBV20-1,few,TGCAGTGCTAGGAGGACTTCCTCCCACAATGAGCAGTTCTTC,CSARRTSSHNEQFF
NA,TRBJ1-1,12,TRBV21-1,many,TGTGCCAGACAACTTAAAAGGACTGAAGCTTTCTTT,CARQLKRTEAFF
TRBD1,TRBJ1-5,14,TRBV9,NA,TGTGCCAGCAGCGTCGGACAGGGGACCTACCCCCAGCATTTT,CASSVGQGTYPQHF
TRBD2,TRBJ2-5,15,TRBV5-1,NA,TGCGCCAGCAGCTGGGGTAGCGGGTCCCAAGAGACCCAGTACTTC,CASSWGSGSQETQYF
TRBD1,TRBJ1-2,13,TRBV4-1,NA,TGCGCCAGCAGCGAGACAGGGTTCGGCGGCTACACCTTC,CASSETGFGGYTF
NA,TRBJ1-1,13,TRBV4-3,NA,TGCGCCAGCAGCCACACAGGTATCTCTGAAGCTTTCTTT,CASSHTGISEAFF
NA,TRBJ1-1,15,TRBV4-2,NA,TGTGCCAGCAGCCAAGTGCAACGGGGGAACACTGAAGCTTTCTTT,CASSQVQRGNTEAFF
TRBD1,TRBJ1-2,13,TRBV7-9,NA,TGTGCCAGCAGCCCCCCGGACAGGGTAGGCTACACCTTC,CASSPPDRVGYTF
NA,TRBJ1-2,15,TRBV6-5,few,TGTGCCAGCAGTTACGGTATCAGGACGCCCTCTGGCTACACCTTC,CASSYGIRTPSGYTF
TRBD1,TRBJ2-3,14,TRBV12-3/TRBV12-4,NA,TGTGCCAGCAGATGGACAGGGTCGGGAGATACGCAGTATTTT,CASRWTGSGDTQYF
NA,TRBJ1-1,14,TRBV12-3/TRBV12-4,NA,TGTGCCAGCAGTACCCGGGGGCGTAACACTGAAGCTTTCTTT,CASSTRGRNTEAFF
NA,TRBJ2-3,14,TRBV5-8,few,TGTGCCAGCAGCTTGAGGGGCCAGGCAGATACGCAGTATTTT,CASSLRGQADTQYF
NA,TRBJ1-2,14,TRBV5-5,NA,TGTGCCAGCAGCCGGGGAGGTGCGAACTATGGCTACACCTTC,CASSRGGANYGYTF
NA,TRBJ2-7,14,TRBV12-3/TRBV12-4,NA,TGTGCCACCTCCCAGAGGGGGCGGGACCGCGAGCAGTACTTC,CATSQRGRDREQYF
NA,TRBJ1-1,13,TRBV25-1,few,TGTGCCAGCAGTTCAGGGTCCTACACTGAAGCTTTCTTT,CASSSGSYTEAFF
NA,TRBJ1-5,17,TRBV5-1,NA,TGCGCCAGCAGCCACCTCAGCGGGAGTCGTGGCAATCAGCCCCAGCATTTT,CASSHLSGSRGNQPQHF